These 8 T cell receptor beta chains were all obtained from the same sample, sequenced in a study of T cell repertoires in ileal Crohn's disease (dated by TCRdb to between 2018 and 2021). The receptor library was made with the immunoSEQ multiplex PCR assay. Not all clones reach the TCRdb copy of this immuneACCESS table, which keeps in-frame sequences only. Checked studies attribute under half of the gap to unresolved V genes and leave the rest unexplained. For this sample the table gives some 7,300 clones, of which about 91% were detected only once. The top ten hold around 1.7% of the sample. Source material: ileal tissue. The source is an adult with Crohn's disease.

The chain has TRBV7-8 and TRBJ2-1, with TRBD2 matching over 7 bases. This CDR3 contains 15 residues. The V gene end was trimmed by 6 bases and the J gene end by 7 bases; junction bases not matched to a gene: 12. Germline values: CDR1 SGHVS, CDR2 FQNEAQ. The CDR3 reads CASRPGTNPGNEQFF. CDR3 coding DNA: TGTGCCAGCAGGCCCGGGACTAACCCTGGGAATGAGCAGTTCTTC.

This sequence joins TRBV19 and TRBJ1-5; D remains unclear. CDR3 size: 14 residues. V gave up 6 bases and J gave up 3 bases, with 12 bases separating them. CDR1 and CDR2 from the germline V gene are LNHDA and SQIVND (reference sequence). CDR3 in DNA: TGTGCCAGTAGGGGCCTTTTGTACAATCAGCCCCAGCATTTT. This translates into CASRGLLYNQPQHF. Supplemented by reference TRBV19 and TRBJ1-5, the full variable domain reads DGGITQSPKYLFRKEGQNVTLSCEQNLNHDAMYWYRQDPGQGLRLIYYSQIVNDFQKGDIAEGYSVSREKKESFPLTVTSAQKNPTAFYLCASRGLLYNQPQHFGDGTRLSIL.

This clone appeared once. CDR3 nucleotide sequence: TGTGCCAGCTCACTGGGACAGAACAATGAGCAGTTCTTC. This codes for CASSLGQNNEQFF. The chain recombines TRBV18 with TRBJ2-1; 7 bases are a match to TRBD1. The CDR3 spans 13 residues. CDR1 and CDR2 (germline): KGHSH, LQKENI. V shed 4 bases, J shed 5 bases, and the junction held 2 bases outside the gene matches.

The J gene is TRBJ1-2, the V gene TRBV5-4; 7 bases match TRBD1. This CDR3 region has 14 residues. The J segment lost 4 bases and the V segment lost 4 bases, leaving 7 bases of the junction unmatched. CDR1 and CDR2 (germline): SGHNT, YYREEE (reference sequence). The CDR3 loop reads CASSALQGPYGYTF. The CDR3 DNA reads as TGTGCCAGCAGCGCACTACAGGGGCCCTATGGCTACACCTTC.

This rearrangement joins TRBV7-8 to TRBJ2-7, with 7 bases that match TRBD1. Trimming at V came to 4 bases and at J to 3 bases, leaving 6 bases not matched to a gene. CDR1 and CDR2 from the germline V gene are SGHVS and FQNEAQ. The CDR3 spans 14 residues. The CDR3 DNA follows: TGTGCCAGCAGCTCCGCACAGGGGAGCTACGAGCAGTACTTC. Protein: CASSSAQGSYEQYF.

This sequence joins TRBV5-1 and TRBJ2-7, with 8 bases matching TRBD1. With V trimmed by 3 bases and J by 2 bases, 7 bases remained unmatched. Per germline, CDR1 SGHRS and CDR2 YFSETQ. The CDR3 sequence is 15 residues long. CDR3: CASSSTTGVTYEQYF. The CDR3 DNA reads as TGCGCCAGCAGCTCGACGACAGGGGTTACCTACGAGCAGTACTTC. Full variable domain (missing parts from reference TRBV5-1 and TRBJ2-7): KAGVTQTPRYLIKTRGQQVTLSCSPISGHRSVSWYQQTPGQGLQFLFEYFSETQRNKGNFPGRFSGRQFSNSRSEMNVSTLELGDSALYLCASSSTTGVTYEQYFGPGTRLTVT.

The chain recombines TRBV5-1 with TRBJ1-1, with TRBD1 as a possible D gene (5 bases). The CDR3 contains 17 residues. The V end lost 0 bases, the J end lost 0 bases, and 15 bases lay between the germline ends. Germline CDR1 and CDR2: SGHRS and YFSETQ. CDR3 in amino acids: CASSLALRGGMNTEAFF. The CDR3 DNA follows: TGCGCCAGCAGCTTGGCGCTCCGGGGGGGGATGAACACTGAAGCTTTCTTT.

This chain connects TRBV28 to TRBJ1-4; D possibly corresponds to TRBD1 (6 bases). V was cut by 2 bases and J by 5 bases, with 9 bases left in between. The length of the CDR3 is 14 residues. Germline V gives CDR1 MDHEN, CDR2 SYDVKM. The CDR3 coding sequence is TGTGCCAGCAGTTTACCTGGACAGAATGAAAAACTGTTTTTT. Translation: CASSLPGQNEKLFF.